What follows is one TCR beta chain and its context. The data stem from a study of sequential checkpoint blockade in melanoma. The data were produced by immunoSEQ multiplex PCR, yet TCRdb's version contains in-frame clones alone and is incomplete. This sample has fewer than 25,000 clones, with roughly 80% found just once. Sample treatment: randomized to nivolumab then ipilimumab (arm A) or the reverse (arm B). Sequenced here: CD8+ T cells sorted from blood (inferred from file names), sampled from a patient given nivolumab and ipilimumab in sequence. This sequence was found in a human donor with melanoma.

The CDR3 DNA is TGTGCCAGCAGTTTTGAGGGTGGCACAGATACGCAGTATTTT. This sequence encodes CASSFEGGTDTQYF. The V and J genes are TRBV28 and TRBJ2-3, with D maybe TRBD2 (5 bases). The CDR3 totals 14 residues. V was shortened by 3 bases and J by 1 base, with 8 bases between the two germline ends. CDR1 and CDR2 (germline): MDHEN, SYDVKM. Combining the CDR3 with reference TRBV28 and TRBJ2-3 gives the whole variable domain DVKVTQSSRYLVKRTGEKVFLECVQDMDHENMFWYRQDPGLGLRLIYFSYDVKMKEKGDIPEGYSVSREKKERFSLILESASTNQTSMYLCASSFEGGTDTQYFGPGTRLTVL.